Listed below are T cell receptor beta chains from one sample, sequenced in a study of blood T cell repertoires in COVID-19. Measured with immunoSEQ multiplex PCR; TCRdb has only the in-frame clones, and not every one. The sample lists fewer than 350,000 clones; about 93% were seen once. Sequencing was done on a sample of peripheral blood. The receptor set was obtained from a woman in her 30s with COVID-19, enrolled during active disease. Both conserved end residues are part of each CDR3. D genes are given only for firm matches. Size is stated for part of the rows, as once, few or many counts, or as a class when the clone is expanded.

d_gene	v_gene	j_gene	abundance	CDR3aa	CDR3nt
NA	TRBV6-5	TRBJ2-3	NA	CASRIDASTDTQYF	TGTGCCAGCAGGATCGATGCGAGCACAGATACGCAGTATTTT
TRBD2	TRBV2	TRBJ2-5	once	CASSEFSGAAQETQYF	TGTGCCAGCAGTGAATTTAGCGGGGCTGCCCAAGAGACCCAGTACTTC
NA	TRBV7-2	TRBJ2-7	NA	CASSSGTYSSYEQYF	TGTGCCAGCAGCTCCGGGACTTATAGCTCCTACGAGCAGTACTTC
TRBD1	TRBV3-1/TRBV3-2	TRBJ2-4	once	CASSQDGTGSPQYF	TGTGCCAGCAGCCAAGATGGGACAGGTTCACCTCAGTACTTC
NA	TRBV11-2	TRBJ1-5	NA	CASSPEPGARQNQPQHF	TGTGCCAGCAGCCCAGAACCGGGAGCCAGGCAGAATCAGCCCCAGCATTTT
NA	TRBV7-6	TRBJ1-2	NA	CASSFLDSYGYTF	TGTGCCAGCAGCTTCCTGGACAGCTATGGCTACACCTTC
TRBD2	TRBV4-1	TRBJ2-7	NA	CASSHPAADASGSLYEQYF	TGCGCCAGCAGCCACCCCGCGGCCGATGCTAGCGGGAGCCTTTACGAGCAGTACTTC
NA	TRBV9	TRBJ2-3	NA	CASSVWQGGTDTQYF	TGTGCCAGCAGCGTATGGCAGGGTGGCACAGATACGCAGTATTTT
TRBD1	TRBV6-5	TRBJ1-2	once	CASRQTGTPNYGYTF	TGTGCCAGCAGGCAGACAGGGACCCCTAACTATGGCTACACCTTC
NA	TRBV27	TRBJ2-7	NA	CASSKLREYEQYF	TGTGCCAGCAGCAAACTTAGAGAGTACGAGCAGTACTTC
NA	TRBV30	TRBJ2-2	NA	CAWSVLVAGELFF	TGTGCCTGGAGTGTACTAGTGGCCGGGGAGCTGTTTTTT
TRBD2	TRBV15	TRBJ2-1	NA	CATSRGGLAVGDEQFF	TGTGCCACCAGCAGAGGCGGCCTAGCGGTGGGGGATGAGCAGTTCTTC
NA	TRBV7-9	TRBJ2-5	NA	CASSLALVQETQYF	TGTGCCAGCAGCTTAGCGCTAGTCCAAGAGACCCAGTACTTC
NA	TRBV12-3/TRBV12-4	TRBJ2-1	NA	CASSLRTRGEQFF	TGTGCCAGCAGTTTAAGGACTAGGGGGGAGCAGTTCTTC
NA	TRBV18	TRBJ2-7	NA	CASSPANGFSYEQYF	TGTGCCAGCTCACCAGCCAATGGCTTTTCCTACGAGCAGTACTTC
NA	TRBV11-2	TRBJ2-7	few	CASSLRHEQYF	TGTGCCAGCAGCTTGCGTCACGAGCAGTACTTC
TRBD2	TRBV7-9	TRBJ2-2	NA	CASSFLSGTAGELFF	TGTGCCAGCAGCTTCCTTAGCGGGACGGCCGGGGAGCTGTTTTTT
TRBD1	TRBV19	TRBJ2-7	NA	CASSMGTGLSYEQYF	TGTGCCAGTAGTATGGGGACAGGGCTTTCCTACGAGCAGTACTTC
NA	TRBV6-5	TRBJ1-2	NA	CASSYSTPDRFYDYTF	TGTGCCAGCAGTTACTCCACCCCGGACAGATTCTATGACTACACCTTC
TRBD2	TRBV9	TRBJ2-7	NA	CASSVIAGPIYEQYF	TGTGCCAGCAGCGTCATAGCGGGGCCGATCTACGAGCAGTACTTC
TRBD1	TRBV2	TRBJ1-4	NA	CASSGFQRQGTNEKLFF	TGTGCCAGCAGTGGGTTTCAAAGACAGGGGACTAATGAAAAACTGTTTTTT
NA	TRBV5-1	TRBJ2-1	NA	CASSDRGEGYNEQFF	TGCGCCAGCAGCGACAGAGGAGAAGGGTACAATGAGCAGTTCTTC
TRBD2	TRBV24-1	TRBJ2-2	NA	CATSDGTSGRVPNTGELFF	TGTGCCACCAGTGACGGGACTAGCGGGAGAGTCCCGAACACCGGGGAGCTGTTTTTT
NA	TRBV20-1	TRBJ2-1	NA	CSGTEGNEQFF	TGCAGTGGCACCGAGGGCAATGAGCAGTTCTTC
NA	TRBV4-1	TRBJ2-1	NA	CASIGEADNEQFF	TGCGCCAGCATCGGGGAAGCGGACAATGAGCAGTTCTTC
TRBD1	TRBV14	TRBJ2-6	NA	CASSQFGTGFSGANVLTF	TGTGCCAGCAGCCAATTTGGGACAGGGTTCTCTGGGGCCAACGTCCTGACTTTC
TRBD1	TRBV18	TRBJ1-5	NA	CASSEGTGVKQPQHF	TGTGCCAGCTCGGAGGGGACAGGGGTGAAACAGCCCCAGCATTTT
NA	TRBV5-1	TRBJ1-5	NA	CASSPTAGGDQPQHF	TGCGCCAGCAGCCCGACGGCGGGGGGGGATCAGCCCCAGCATTTT
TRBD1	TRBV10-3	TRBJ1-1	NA	CAISAGQGNTEAFF	TGTGCCATCAGTGCGGGACAGGGAAACACTGAAGCTTTCTTT
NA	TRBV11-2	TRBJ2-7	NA	CASSLPPTITPQYEQYF	TGTGCCAGCAGCTTACCGCCGACTATTACGCCCCAGTACGAGCAGTACTTC
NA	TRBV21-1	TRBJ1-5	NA	CASGRMTESNQPQHF	TGTGCCAGCGGACGAATGACAGAAAGCAATCAGCCCCAGCATTTT
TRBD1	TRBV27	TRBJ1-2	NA	CASRWTGGSNYGYTF	TGTGCCAGCAGGTGGACAGGGGGCTCTAACTATGGCTACACCTTC
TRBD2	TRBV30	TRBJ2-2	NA	CAWSVRWGLAGNTGELFF	TGTGCCTGGAGTGTACGGTGGGGACTAGCGGGAAACACCGGGGAGCTGTTTTTT
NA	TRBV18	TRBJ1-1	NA	CASSIQGGTEAFF	TGTGCCAGCTCAATACAGGGTGGCACTGAAGCTTTCTTT
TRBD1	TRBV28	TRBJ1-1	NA	CASSWDRMNTEAFF	TGTGCCAGCAGCTGGGACAGAATGAACACTGAAGCTTTCTTT
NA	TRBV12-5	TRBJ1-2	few	CASGAYNYGYTF	TGTGCTAGTGGTGCCTACAACTATGGCTACACCTTC
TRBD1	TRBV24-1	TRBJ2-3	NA	CATNSNRGDTQYF	TGTGCCACCAACTCCAACAGGGGCGATACGCAGTATTTT
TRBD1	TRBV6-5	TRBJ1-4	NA	CASSRGTANEKLFF	TGTGCCAGCAGTCGCGGGACAGCTAATGAAAAACTGTTTTTT
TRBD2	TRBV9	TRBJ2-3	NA	CASSGTSGTDTQYF	TGTGCCAGCAGCGGTACTAGCGGCACAGATACGCAGTATTTT
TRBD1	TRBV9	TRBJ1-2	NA	CASSYGQDRHYGYTF	TGTGCCAGCAGCTACGGACAGGATCGTCACTATGGCTACACCTTC
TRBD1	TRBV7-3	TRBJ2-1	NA	CASRRQGNSYNEQFF	TGTGCCAGCAGACGACAGGGGAACTCCTACAATGAGCAGTTCTTC
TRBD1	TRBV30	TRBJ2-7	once	CAWSTGQGSSEQYF	TGTGCCTGGAGTACCGGACAGGGGTCTTCCGAGCAGTACTTC
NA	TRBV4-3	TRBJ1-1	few	CASSQDGGQNTEAFF	TGCGCCAGCAGCCAAGATGGAGGTCAGAACACTGAAGCTTTCTTT
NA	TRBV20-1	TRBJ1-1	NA	CSAREGALAFF	TGCAGTGCTAGAGAAGGGGCGCTGGCTTTCTTT
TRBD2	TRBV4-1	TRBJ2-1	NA	CASSPHAPSGVYNEQFF	TGCGCCAGCAGCCCACACGCCCCTAGCGGGGTTTACAATGAGCAGTTCTTC
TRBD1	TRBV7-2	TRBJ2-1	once	CASSTRTGENEQFF	TGTGCCAGCAGCACCCGGACAGGGGAGAATGAGCAGTTCTTC
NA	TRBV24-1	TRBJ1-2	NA	CATSAAGFDYGYTF	TGTGCCACCAGTGCGGCAGGGTTTGACTATGGCTACACCTTC
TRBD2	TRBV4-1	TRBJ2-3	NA	CASSESSGVGATQYF	TGCGCCAGCAGTGAGAGTAGCGGGGTAGGGGCCACGCAGTATTTT
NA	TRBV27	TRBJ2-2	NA	CASRTGLANTGELFF	TGTGCCAGCCGGACTGGGCTCGCGAACACCGGGGAGCTGTTTTTT
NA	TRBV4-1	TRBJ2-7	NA	CASSQEIGTYYEQYF	TGCGCCAGCAGCCAAGAGATCGGGACTTACTACGAGCAGTACTTC
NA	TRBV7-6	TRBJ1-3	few	CASSLGRGNTIYF	TGTGCCAGCAGCCTTGGGAGGGGAAACACCATATATTTT
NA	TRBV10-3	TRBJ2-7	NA	CAIRLEGTYEQYF	TGTGCCATCCGACTAGAAGGGACTTACGAGCAGTACTTC
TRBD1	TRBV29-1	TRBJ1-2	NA	CSVEAPGTGDYGYTF	TGCAGCGTTGAAGCCCCCGGGACAGGGGACTATGGCTACACCTTC
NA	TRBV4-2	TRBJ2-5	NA	CASSQVGVSGETQYF	TGTGCCAGCAGCCAAGTAGGTGTGTCGGGAGAGACCCAGTACTTC
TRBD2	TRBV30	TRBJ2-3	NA	CAWELAGGRGGPDTQYF	TGTGCCTGGGAACTAGCGGGAGGGCGAGGAGGCCCAGATACGCAGTATTTT
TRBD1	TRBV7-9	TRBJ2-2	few	CASSSRGMDTGELFF	TGTGCCAGCAGCTCCAGGGGGATGGACACCGGGGAGCTGTTTTTT
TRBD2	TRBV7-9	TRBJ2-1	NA	CASSRTSANEQFF	TGTGCCAGCAGCCGAACTAGCGCGAATGAGCAGTTCTTC
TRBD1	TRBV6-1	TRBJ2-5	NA	CASSEDRATIRETQYF	TGTGCCAGCAGCGAAGACAGGGCGACGATTCGAGAGACCCAGTACTTC